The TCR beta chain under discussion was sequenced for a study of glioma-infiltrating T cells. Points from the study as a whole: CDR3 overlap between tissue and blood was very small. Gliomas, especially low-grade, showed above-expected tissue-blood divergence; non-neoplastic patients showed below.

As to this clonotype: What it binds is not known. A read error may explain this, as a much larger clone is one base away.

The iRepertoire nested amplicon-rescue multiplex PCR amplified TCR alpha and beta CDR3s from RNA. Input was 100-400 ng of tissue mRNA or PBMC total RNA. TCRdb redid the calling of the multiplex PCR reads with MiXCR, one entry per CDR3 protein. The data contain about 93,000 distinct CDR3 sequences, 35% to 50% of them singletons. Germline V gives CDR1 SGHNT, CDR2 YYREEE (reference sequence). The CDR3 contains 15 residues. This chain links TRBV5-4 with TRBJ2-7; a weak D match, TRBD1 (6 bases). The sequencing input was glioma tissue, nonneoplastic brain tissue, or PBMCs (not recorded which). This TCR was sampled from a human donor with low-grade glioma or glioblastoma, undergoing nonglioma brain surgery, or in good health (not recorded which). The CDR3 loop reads CASSVDSRSSYKQYF. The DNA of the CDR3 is TGTGCCAGCAGCGTGGACAGCAGGAGCTCCTACAAGCAGTACTTC. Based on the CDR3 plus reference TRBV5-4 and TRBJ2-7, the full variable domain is ETGVTQSPTHLIKTRGQQVTLRCSSQSGHNTVSWYQQALGQGPQFIFQYYREEENGRGNFPPRFSGLQFPNYSSELNVNALELDDSALYLCASSVDSRSSYKQYFGPGTRLTVT.